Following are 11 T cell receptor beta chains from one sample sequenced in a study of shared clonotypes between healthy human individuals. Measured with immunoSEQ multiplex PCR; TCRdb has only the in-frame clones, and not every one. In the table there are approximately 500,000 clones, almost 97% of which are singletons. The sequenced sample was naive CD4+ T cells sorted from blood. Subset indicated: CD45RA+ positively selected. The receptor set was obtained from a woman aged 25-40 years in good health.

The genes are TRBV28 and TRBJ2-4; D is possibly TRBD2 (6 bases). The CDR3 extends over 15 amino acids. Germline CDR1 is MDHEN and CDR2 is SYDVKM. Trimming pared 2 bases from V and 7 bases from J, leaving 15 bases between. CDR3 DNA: TGTGCCAGCAGTTTAAAAGCGGGCCTATGGAACATTCAGTACTTC. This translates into CASSLKAGLWNIQYF.

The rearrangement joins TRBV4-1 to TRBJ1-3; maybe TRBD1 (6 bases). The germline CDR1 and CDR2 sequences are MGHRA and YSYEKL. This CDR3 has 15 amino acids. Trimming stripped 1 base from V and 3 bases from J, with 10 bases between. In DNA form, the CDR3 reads TGCGCCAGCAGCCAAGCAGACAGGTTTGGAAACACCATATATTTT. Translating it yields CASSQADRFGNTIYF.

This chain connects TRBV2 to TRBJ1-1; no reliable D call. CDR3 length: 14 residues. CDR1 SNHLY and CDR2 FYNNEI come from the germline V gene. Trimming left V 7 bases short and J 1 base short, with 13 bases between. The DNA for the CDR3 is TGTGCCAGCATCTCCGAAATCGGGAACACTGAAGCTTTCTTT. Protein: CASISEIGNTEAFF.

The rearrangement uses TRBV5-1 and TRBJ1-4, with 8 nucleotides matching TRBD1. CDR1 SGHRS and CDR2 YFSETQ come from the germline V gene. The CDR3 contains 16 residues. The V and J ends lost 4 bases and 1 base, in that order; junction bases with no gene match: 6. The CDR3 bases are TGCGCCAGCAGCCTGCGGACAGGGAGAACTAATGAAAAACTGTTTTTT. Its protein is CASSLRTGRTNEKLFF.

The CDR3 spells CASSLRGLRVEQFF. The DNA of the CDR3 is TGCGCCAGCAGCTTGAGGGGACTGAGGGTAGAGCAGTTCTTC. This chain connects TRBV5-1 to TRBJ2-1; D possibly corresponds to TRBD2 (6 bases). Trimming shortened V by 1 base and J by 10 bases, and 15 bases separated the two germline ends. The germline V gene has CDR1 SGHRS and CDR2 YFSETQ. The CDR3 is 14 amino acids.

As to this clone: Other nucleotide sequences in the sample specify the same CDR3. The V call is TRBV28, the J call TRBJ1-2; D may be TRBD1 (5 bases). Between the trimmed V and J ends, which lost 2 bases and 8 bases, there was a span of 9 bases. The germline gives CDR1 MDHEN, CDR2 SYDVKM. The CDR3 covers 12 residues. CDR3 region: CASSLRGYGYTF. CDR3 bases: TGTGCCAGCAGTTTAAGGGGTTACGGCTACACCTTC.

CDR3 bases: TGTGCCAGCAGTGAAGGGGGCAGGGGGGGCAATCAGCCCCAGCATTTT. It encodes CASSEGGRGGNQPQHF. This chain connects TRBV2 to TRBJ1-5; the match to TRBD1 covers 7 bases. V lost 1 base and J lost 2; bases outside the gene matches: 5. The CDR3 runs 16 residues. Germline V CDR1 and CDR2: SNHLY, FYNNEI.

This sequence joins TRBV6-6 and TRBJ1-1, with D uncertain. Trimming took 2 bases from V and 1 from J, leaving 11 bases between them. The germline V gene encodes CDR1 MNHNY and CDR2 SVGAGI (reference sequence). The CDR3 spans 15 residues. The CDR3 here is CASSYAGEANTEAFF. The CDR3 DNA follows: TGTGCCAGCAGTTACGCCGGGGAGGCGAACACTGAAGCTTTCTTT.

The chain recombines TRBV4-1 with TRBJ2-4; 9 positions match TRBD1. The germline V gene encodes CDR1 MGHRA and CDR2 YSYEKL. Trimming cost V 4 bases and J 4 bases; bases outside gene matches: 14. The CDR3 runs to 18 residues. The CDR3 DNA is TGCGCCAGCAGCCCCCCTTTAGGGACAGGGAGACCAAAAAACATTCAGTACTTC. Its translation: CASSPPLGTGRPKNIQYF.

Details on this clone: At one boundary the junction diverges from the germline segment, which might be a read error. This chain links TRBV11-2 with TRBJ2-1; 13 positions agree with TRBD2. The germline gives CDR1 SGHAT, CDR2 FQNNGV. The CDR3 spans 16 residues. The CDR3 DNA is TGTGCCAGCACCTTAGTTGGGACTAGCGGGATCGCTGAGCAGTTCTTC. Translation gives CASTLVGTSGIAEQFF.

CDR3 in amino acids: CAWSPGTGFGYTF. The CDR3 coding sequence is TGTGCCTGGAGTCCCGGGACAGGGTTTGGCTACACCTTC. The chain uses TRBV30 and TRBJ1-2; 9 bases fit TRBD1. Germline assignment: CDR1 GTSNPN and CDR2 SVGIG (reference sequence). The CDR3 spans 13 residues. J lost 7 bases, V lost 2 bases, and 5 bases had no gene match.